The entry below describes one T cell receptor beta chain. This entry is derived from a study of blood T cell repertoires in COVID-19. The wider study: From the United States, Italy and Spain came samples of acute and convalescent COVID-19. The analysed material was cDNA or gDNA that came from T cells, B-cell-depleted T cells, or PBMCs.

In the authors' workflow: Amplification of reference gene primers was used by the study to estimate nucleated cell counts. Measured with immunoSEQ multiplex PCR; TCRdb has only the in-frame clones, and not every one. V and J calls and clone size are those listed in that table; D and trimming were worked out from the DNA. The repertoire includes 300,000 to 350,000 clones, about 83% of them detected once, and just under 3% sits in the top ten. J gave up 1 base and V 3 bases, and 18 bases lay outside the gene matches. CDR3 length: 19 residues. CDR1 is GTSNPN and CDR2 is SVGIG in the germline V gene (reference sequence).

Sequenced input: peripheral blood. The chain is built from TRBV30 and TRBJ2-3, with TRBD2 matching over 8 bases. This receptor was identified in a man in his thirties or forties with active or convalescent COVID-19. In DNA form, the CDR3 reads TGTGCCTGGAGGACCCTCGGCGGGAGGCCCGGGGTCGGCACAGATACGCAGTATTTT. Amino acids: CAWRTLGGRPGVGTDTQYF.